One sample yielded the 20 T cell receptor beta chains listed below, sequenced in a study of early T cells in non-severe SARS-CoV-2 infection. MiXCR was run by TCRdb on the 5' RACE reads, yielding one entry per CDR3 protein. The sample records about 97,000 distinct CDR3 sequences, around 14% being singletons. Sequenced sample: whole blood. The receptors here all came from an adult who was a healthcare worker with PCR-confirmed SARS-CoV-2 infection or an uninfected control (not recorded which).

V usage is TRBV6-1 and J usage is TRBJ1-3; 9 positions match TRBD1. Germline CDR1 is MNHNS and CDR2 is SASEGT. The CDR3 sequence is 15 residues long. DNA for the CDR3: TGTGCAGCACATCGACAGGGGGATGCCGGAAACACCATATATTTT. Protein sequence: CAAHRQGDAGNTIYF.

This chain joins TRBV20-1 and TRBJ2-7; tentatively, D is TRBD1 or TRBD2 (5 bases each). Trimming left V 5 bases short and J 5 bases short, with 16 bases between. The germline CDR1 and CDR2 sequences are DFQATT and SNEGSKA (reference sequence). This CDR3 is 13 amino acids long. The CDR3 sequence: CSAPSGTHDEQYF. The CDR3 DNA is TGCAGTGCTCCCTCCGGGACCCACGACGAGCAGTACTTC.

This clonotype has ten or more counts. The genes are TRBV13 and TRBJ2-3; 12 bases map to TRBD2. The CDR3 has 16 amino acids. The germline CDR1 and CDR2 sequences are PRHDT and FYEKMQ (reference sequence). V lost 6 bases and J lost 5; bases outside the gene matches: 9. CDR3 residues: CASSRNGLAGRDTQYF. CDR3 nucleotides: TGTGCCAGCAGTCGAAATGGACTAGCGGGAAGAGATACGCAGTATTTT.

This clonotype was detected only a few times. The chain carries TRBV5-1 and TRBJ2-1; D not certain. V was pared by 0 bases and J by 3 bases, with 13 bases between. The CDR3 length is 16 residues. Germline CDR1 and CDR2: SGHRS and YFSETQ. The CDR3 reads CASSLGLGSLYNEQFF. The CDR3 nucleotides read TGCGCCAGCAGCTTGGGGCTAGGATCTCTCTACAATGAGCAGTTCTTC.

This clonotype was seen many times. The chain carries TRBV20-1 and TRBJ2-4, with a possible D match to TRBD1 (6 bases). Germline V lookup: CDR1 DFQATT, CDR2 SNEGSKA (reference sequence). The V end lost 3 bases, the J end lost 5 bases, and 11 bases lay between the germline ends. CDR3 length: 13 amino acids. The CDR3 here is CSARKGVQNIQYF. Written as DNA, the CDR3 is TGCAGTGCTAGGAAGGGGGTTCAAAACATTCAGTACTTC.

This clonotype has a count of ten or more. The chain joins TRBV7-8 to TRBJ2-1, with TRBD2 matching 11 bases. The germline V gene encodes CDR1 SGHVS and CDR2 FQNEAQ. The CDR3 covers 18 residues. V dropped 0 bases and J dropped 8; count of bases not matched to a gene: 12. CDR3 amino acids: CASSLARLAGGSSDEQFF. For the CDR3, the DNA is TGTGCCAGCAGCTTAGCGCGGCTAGCGGGAGGTTCATCTGATGAGCAGTTCTTC. Looking up the rest from reference TRBV7-8 and TRBJ2-1 gives the full variable domain: GAGVSQSPRYKVAKRGQDVALRCDPISGHVSLFWYQQALGQGPEFLTYFQNEAQLDKSGLPSDRFFAERPEGSVSTLKIQRTQQEDSAVYLCASSLARLAGGSSDEQFFGPGTRLTVL.

This clonotype has a handful of counts. The chain is built from TRBV2 and TRBJ1-1; no firm D call. The V gene lost 3 bases and the J gene lost 4 bases, with 9 bases spanning the gap. Germline loops: CDR1 SNHLY, CDR2 FYNNEI. CDR3 size: 13 residues. As DNA, the CDR3 is TGTGCCAGCAGTGACGAGTCGACCACTGAAGCTTTCTTT. This encodes CASSDESTTEAFF.

This clonotype appeared many times. This chain uses TRBV9 with TRBJ1-2; D possibly corresponds to TRBD1 (6 bases). Trimming stripped 3 bases from V and 0 bases from J, with 18 bases between. The CDR3 covers 17 residues. Germline CDR1 reads SGDLS; CDR2 reads YYNGEE. In DNA, the CDR3 is TGTGCCAGCAGCGGAGGAATGAGACAGGCCTCTAACTATGGCTACACCTTC. This gives the protein CASSGGMRQASNYGYTF.

This clonotype showed up just a few times. The V and J genes are TRBV20-1 and TRBJ2-1; 10 bases fit TRBD2. The CDR3 spans 14 residues. Germline-derived CDR1 and CDR2 are DFQATT and SNEGSKA (reference sequence). J gave up 8 bases and V 1 base, and 5 bases lay outside the gene matches. The DNA of the CDR3 is TGCAGTGCTAGAGCTAGCGGGAGAGGGGATGAGCAGTTCTTC. It translates to CSARASGRGDEQFF.

This clonotype was counted only a few times. J is TRBJ1-4 and V is TRBV6-5; TRBD1 matches at 7 bases. Losses at the gene ends were 2 bases for V and 8 bases for J; bases not matched to a gene: 8. The CDR3 runs to 15 residues. In germline, CDR1 is MNHEY, CDR2 SVGAGI. In nucleotides, the CDR3 is TGTGCCAGCAGTTACACTGACAGGGAAGGAGAAAAACTGTTTTTT. Translating it yields CASSYTDREGEKLFF.

The chain employs TRBV2 and TRBJ2-3; TRBD1 agrees at 7 bases. Per the germline V gene, CDR1 is SNHLY and CDR2 is FYNNEI. V lost 4 bases, J lost 1 base, and 5 bases stayed unmatched. The CDR3 has 15 residues. The CDR3 DNA is TGTGCCAGCAGTGGACAGGGCGCCGGCACAGATACGCAGTATTTT. Translating it yields CASSGQGAGTDTQYF.

This clonotype was detected a few times. The chain employs TRBV5-1 and TRBJ2-1, with TRBD1 matching 9 bases. The V gene's germline CDR1 is SGHRS and CDR2 YFSETQ. V shed 5 bases and J 5 bases; nucleotides not matched to a gene: 5. The CDR3 contains 14 residues. CDR3 sequence: CASSWDRENNEQFF. CDR3 DNA sequence: TGCGCCAGCAGTTGGGACAGGGAAAACAATGAGCAGTTCTTC.

The genes are TRBV28 and TRBJ2-7; no firm D call. The CDR3 has 10 residues. Per the germline V gene, CDR1 is MDHEN and CDR2 is SYDVKM. V lost 8 bases to trimming and J lost 7 bases, with 9 bases between them. CDR3 DNA sequence: TGTGCCAGCGGGCTCGGGGAGCAGTACTTC. This sequence encodes CASGLGEQYF. The variable domain in full, with the rest retrieved from reference TRBV28 and TRBJ2-7, is DVKVTQSSRYLVKRTGEKVFLECVQDMDHENMFWYRQDPGLGLRLIYFSYDVKMKEKGDIPEGYSVSREKKERFSLILESASTNQTSMYLCASGLGEQYFGPGTRLTVT.

This clonotype was seen repeatedly, ten times or more. The chain joins TRBV20-1 to TRBJ2-1; D is uncertain. The germline gives CDR1 DFQATT, CDR2 SNEGSKA (reference sequence). Trimming removed 3 bases at V and 3 bases at J, with 12 bases between. The length of the CDR3 is 14 residues. In DNA, the CDR3 is TGCAGTGCTAGTTTAGTTCTAGACTACAATGAGCAGTTCTTC. Protein: CSASLVLDYNEQFF.

The gene calls are TRBV11-2 and TRBJ2-7, with D hard to call. The V and J ends lost 0 bases and 4 bases respectively, with 7 bases between them. The CDR3 totals 13 residues. CDR1 SGHAT and CDR2 FQNNGV come from the germline V gene. CDR3 residues: CASSLDRRYEQYF. CDR3 DNA sequence: TGTGCCAGCAGCTTAGATCGAAGGTACGAGCAGTACTTC.

This clonotype was recorded a few times. The CDR3 sequence is CASSQGLINEQFF. CDR3 bases: TGTGCCAGCAGCCAAGGGCTTATCAATGAGCAGTTCTTC. The rearrangement links TRBV3-1 to TRBJ2-1; no firm D call. V lost 1 base, J lost 6 bases, and 7 bases lay in between. The CDR3 contains 13 residues. Germline V lookup: CDR1 LGHDT, CDR2 YNNKEL (reference sequence).

The chain recombines TRBV5-8 with TRBJ2-7; no clear D gene. Germline V gives CDR1 SGHTS, CDR2 YDEGEE. The CDR3 length is 14 residues. With 2 bases removed from V and 3 bases from J, the gap between germline ends came to 12 bases. The DNA of the CDR3 is TGTGCCAGCAGCTTCGGTCCAGGCCTCTACGAGCAGTACTTC. Protein sequence: CASSFGPGLYEQYF.

This clonotype was seen at least ten times. The V call is TRBV9, the J call TRBJ2-1, with 9 bases matching TRBD2. The trim removed 3 bases at V and 6 bases at J, leaving 7 bases unmatched. The CDR3 has 15 amino acids. The germline V gene encodes CDR1 SGDLS and CDR2 YYNGEE. CDR3 coding DNA: TGTGCCAGCAGCGCCCCGAGCGGGAGGTCCAATGAGCAGTTCTTC. The encoded protein is CASSAPSGRSNEQFF.

This clonotype was observed a handful of times. The chain links TRBV2 to TRBJ2-4, with D perhaps matching TRBD1 (6 bases). The CDR3 runs 14 residues. Trimming stripped 8 bases from V and 8 bases from J, with 19 bases between. The germline V gene encodes CDR1 SNHLY and CDR2 FYNNEI. CDR3 region: CASGPGHVVDIQYF. CDR3 bases: TGTGCCAGCGGCCCGGGACACGTGGTTGACATTCAGTACTTC.

This clonotype was picked up a small number of times. This chain links TRBV20-1 with TRBJ2-7; D is ambiguous. The germline V gene has CDR1 DFQATT and CDR2 SNEGSKA (reference sequence). Trimming took 6 bases from V and 3 from J, leaving 9 bases between them. The CDR3 is made up of 11 amino acids. This CDR3 reads CSALTDYEQYF. The CDR3 DNA is TGCAGTGCCCTGACGGACTACGAGCAGTACTTC.